This T cell receptor (beta chain) was recorded in a study of early T cells in non-severe SARS-CoV-2 infection. TCRdb recomputed calls from the 5' RACE reads with MiXCR, one row per CDR3 protein. This sample has around 30,000 distinct CDR3 sequences, with roughly 6% found just once. This clonotype was counted at least ten times. No DNA is shown, since the ends of the CDR3 on it are uncertain; the CDR3 is the one TCRdb lists. The CDR3 length equals 16 residues, ends included. In germline, CDR1 is MDHEN, CDR2 SYDVKM. The rearrangement links TRBV28 to TRBJ1-2; the table's D call, TRBD1, has no DNA check behind it. Sample: whole blood. The source is an adult who was a healthcare worker with PCR-confirmed SARS-CoV-2 infection or an uninfected control (not recorded which). The CDR3 is CASSTSGTGLSYGYTF.